This TCR beta chain stems from a study of CD4+ T cells in melanoma. Study outcomes and limitations: A reported correlation linked neoantigen-specific CD4+ T cells to CD8+, macrophage and B cell function. Reportedly, melanoma neoantigen-specific CD4+ T cells showed varied differentiation states.

A word on this clone: Its specificity is unknown.

The CDR3 has 18 residues. Germline V gives CDR1 WSHSY, CDR2 SAAADI. V gave up 3 bases and J gave up 4 bases, with 22 bases separating them. The assay was immunoSEQ multiplex PCR, and TCRdb's table has in-frame clones only and misses some. Of some 13,000 clones in the sample, around 68% were seen once. The origin of this receptor is a human donor with melanoma. The rearrangement uses TRBV10-2 and TRBJ2-1, with D unresolved. The material sequenced was cells from a culture (not recorded whether cultured in vitro). In DNA form, the CDR3 reads TGCGCCAGCAGTGACGAGTACGGAGTCATCCCCGTATACAATGAGCAGTTCTTC. Translated: CASSDEYGVIPVYNEQFF.